Below are 8 T cell receptor beta chains sequenced from a single sample in a study of tissue T cells after allogeneic stem cell transplantation. Time point reported: mouse harvest day 7 after allogeneic transplant. Tail vein injection delivered 10^7 T-cell-depleted bone marrow cells and 10^6 splenic CD5+ T cells. Sequenced by immunoSEQ multiplex PCR; TCRdb stores in-frame clones only, minus some. The data hold roughly 5,800 clones, with more than 40% observed a single time. The sequencing sample was made of gut tissue. The receptors stem from a female BALB/c mouse given C57BL/6 T cells with graft-versus-host disease after an allogeneic hematopoietic cell transplant.

Comments on this clone: These gene names are mouse names. Sequencing ends 1 residue short of the CDR3 end; the germline J gene provides the rest. The chain employs TRBV26 and TRBJ1-3; D possibly corresponds to TRBD1 (6 bases). V lost 4 bases to trimming and J lost 1 base, with 8 bases between them. CDR3 length equals 14 residues. Germline values: CDR1 KGHPV, CDR2 FQNQEV (reference sequence). Partial CDR3 DNA: TGTGCCAGCAGTCATCAGGGGTCTGGAAATACGCTCTAT. It codes for CASSHQGSGNTLY. The whole CDR3 is CASSHQGSGNTLYF.

As for this clone: Here the gene names and germline are mouse. Coverage ceases 1 residue before the CDR3 finishes, and the germline J gene fills in the end. The genes are TRBV3 and TRBJ1-1; 7 bases line up with TRBD1. Per the germline V gene, CDR1 is SNHLY and CDR2 is FYNGKV (reference sequence). CDR3 length: 14 residues. The junction had 4 bases not matched to a gene; V was cut back by 5 bases and J by 1 base. The CDR3 loop reads CASSRGQINTEVFF. The part of the CDR3 DNA that was read is TGTGCCAGCAGCCGGGGACAGATAAACACAGAAGTCTTC.

With respect to this clone: The gene names given are mouse names. Coverage ceases 1 residue before the CDR3 finishes, and the germline J gene fills in the end. V usage is TRBV3 and J usage is TRBJ2-2; D uncertain. Trimming removed 3 bases from V and 0 bases from J, with 8 bases in between. CDR1 and CDR2 (germline): SNHLY, FYNGKV (reference sequence). The CDR3 covers 15 residues. CDR3 DNA, as far as it was read: TGTGCCAGCAGCTTTGGACGGGCAAACACCGGGCAGCTCTAC. As protein: CASSFGRANTGQLY. In full, the CDR3 reads CASSFGRANTGQLYF.

Points on this clone: Genes here carry mouse names. Sequencing ends 1 residue short of the CDR3 end; the germline J gene provides the rest. The rearrangement uses TRBV14 and TRBJ2-5; the D is unclear. The CDR3 has 13 residues. Trimming removed 4 bases at V and 0 bases at J, with 6 bases between. Germline CDR1 SGHDT, CDR2 FRDEAV. The CDR3 region is CASSHSNQDTQYF. The part of the CDR3 DNA that was read is TGTGCCAGCAGTCACAGTAACCAAGACACCCAGTAC.

Notes on this clone: The junction departs from the called germline gene at one end, perhaps through a read error. The genes and germline here are from mouse. The read is 1 residue too short to cover the CDR3 end, so that end is filled in from the germline J gene. The chain carries TRBV14 and TRBJ1-1; the D gene is possibly TRBD1 (5 bases). This CDR3 has 14 residues. Germline V gene lookup returns CDR1 SGHDT and CDR2 FRDEAV. The DNA read from the CDR3 is TGTGCCAGCAGCTTCTGGGGGGCAAACACAGAAGTCTTC. Protein product: CASSFWGANTEVF. The full-length CDR3 reads as CASSFWGANTEVFF. Full variable domain (outside the CDR3, taken from reference TRBV14 and TRBJ1-1): EAGVTQSPRYAVLQEGQAVSFWCDPISGHDTLYWYQQPRDQGPQLLVYFRDEAVIDNSQLPSDRFSAVRPKGTNSTLKIQSAKQGDTATYLCASSFWGANTEVFFGKGTRLTVV.

Comments on this clone: Mouse gene names and germline throughout. Read data end 1 residue before the CDR3 end; the end is taken from the germline J gene. The chain has TRBV26 and TRBJ2-3; 9 bases align to TRBD1. J gave up 1 base and V 4 bases, and 3 bases lay outside the gene matches. The germline V gene has CDR1 KGHPV and CDR2 FQNQEV (reference sequence). The CDR3 runs to 15 residues. Here the CDR3 reads CASSPRTGGAETLYF. The sequenced part of the CDR3 DNA is TGTGCCAGCAGTCCGAGGACAGGGGGTGCAGAAACGCTGTAT. The entire variable domain, with the rest obtained from reference TRBV26 and TRBJ2-3, is as follows: NSKVIQTPRYLVKGQGQKAKMRCIPEKGHPVVFWYQQNKNNEFKFLINFQNQEVLQQIDMTEKRFSAECPSNSPCSLEIQSSEAGDSALYLCASSPRTGGAETLYFGSGTRLTVL.

This clone was counted a single time. Mouse germline and gene names are used. Read data end 1 residue before the CDR3 end; the end is taken from the germline J gene. The rearrangement uses TRBV26 and TRBJ2-1; D is uncertain. The CDR3 is 13 residues long. V lost 4 bases and J 3 bases, leaving 7 bases between the germline ends. Per the germline V gene, CDR1 is KGHPV and CDR2 is FQNQEV (reference sequence). This chain's CDR3 is CASSPVLYAEQFF. CDR3 DNA, as far as it was read: TGTGCCAGCAGTCCAGTACTCTATGCTGAGCAGTTC.

Judged by abundance, this clone is medium-sized. Any gene name here is a mouse gene name. Here the CDR3 reads CASSLPGSYEQYF. CDR3 DNA (partial): TGTGCCAGCAGTCTGCCTGGGTCCTATGAACAGTAC. The J gene is TRBJ2-7, the V gene TRBV26; weak D call: TRBD2 (5 bases). The read stops 1 residue short of the end of the CDR3; the missing end is completed from the germline J gene. The ends were cut back, 2 bases at V and 1 base at J, with 6 bases in the middle. This CDR3 region has 13 residues. Germline values: CDR1 KGHPV, CDR2 FQNQEV (reference sequence).